This TCR beta chain appears in the sequencing data of a study of T-cell reconstitution after alpha-beta-depleted transplantation in children (dated by TCRdb to 2016 to 2017). For context, the study as a whole: The study quantitatively tracked T-cell immune reconstitution after TCRalphabeta/CD19-depleted allogeneic hematopoietic cell transplantation in children using TCR repertoire profiling. Study-wide findings and limitations: Over the following months the frequencies of hyperexpanded clones went down, and after one year T-cell counts and TCRbeta diversity were mostly credited to newly produced T cells. In some patients, high TCRbeta diversity at day 60 was attributed to recipient T cells and intrathymic progenitors that had survived conditioning. The apparently early alphabetaT-cell count recovery about two months after transplant was reportedly dependent on only several hundred rapidly expanded clones derived from non-depleted graft cells.

This clonotype was picked up many times. What antigen it recognizes has not been identified. No qualities accompany the bases; no much larger clone lies one base away. Explained via the paper, the treatment or condition label denotes: allogeneic hematopoietic cell transplantation with graft depleted of TCRalphabeta T cells and CD19 B cells. Transplant recipients were children who received TCRalphabeta/CD19-depleted allogeneic hematopoietic cell grafts. Inclusive of the bounding cysteine and phenylalanine, the CDR3 is 13 residues long. Here the CDR3 DNA is all that survives: 39 bases in frame from base 1. Cut back by 10 bases and 2 bases, the V and J ends lie 14 bases apart. The germline V gene yields SGHVS for CDR1 and FQNEAQ for CDR2. Library construction relied on PCR. The reads were generated on an Illumina HiSeq 2500. TCR libraries were prepared with molecular barcoding, using unique molecular identifiers to normalize TCRbeta repertoire quantification. TCRdb handled the public reads itself, with Q25 trimming in fastp and clone calling in MiXCR, and kept productive beta chains. Duplicate CDR3 protein sequences are folded into a single record with the most common DNA and genes. The sample table records approximately 99,000 distinct CDR3 sequences; 5.5% to 7% of these occur just once. Jointly, the top ten make up roughly 25% of the sample.

The chain couples TRBV7-8 to TRBJ1-2; the D segment could be TRBD1, given 5 matching bases. Sequenced here: PBMCs, mostly from graft donor cells, sampled 360 days after TCRalphabeta/CD19-depleted stem cell transplant. This receptor was identified in a male patient aged 2 to 10 who had a stem cell transplant for acute lymphoblastic leukemia, so the T cells may come from the graft donor. The DNA is as follows: TGTGCCACCTGGAGTTGGGACAACTATGGCTACACCTTC. It translates to CATWSWDNYGYTF.